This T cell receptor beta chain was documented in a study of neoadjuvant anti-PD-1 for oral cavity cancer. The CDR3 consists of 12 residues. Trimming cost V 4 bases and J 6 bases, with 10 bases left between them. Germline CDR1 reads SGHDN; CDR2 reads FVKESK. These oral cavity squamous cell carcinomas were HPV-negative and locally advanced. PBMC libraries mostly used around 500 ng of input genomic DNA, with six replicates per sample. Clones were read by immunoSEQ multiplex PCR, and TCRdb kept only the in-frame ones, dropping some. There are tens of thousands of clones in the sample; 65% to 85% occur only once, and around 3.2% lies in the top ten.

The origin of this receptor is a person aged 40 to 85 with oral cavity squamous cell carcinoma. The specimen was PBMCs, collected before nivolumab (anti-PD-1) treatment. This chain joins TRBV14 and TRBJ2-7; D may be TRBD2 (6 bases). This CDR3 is CASSLTSSEQYF. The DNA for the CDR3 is TGTGCCAGCAGCCTGACTAGTTCCGAGCAGTACTTC. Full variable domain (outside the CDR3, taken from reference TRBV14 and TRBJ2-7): EAGVTQFPSHSVIEKGQTVTLRCDPISGHDNLYWYRRVMGKEIKFLLHFVKESKQDESGMPNNRFLAERTGGTYSTLKVQPAELEDSGVYFCASSLTSSEQYFGPGTRLTVT.